This is a list of T cell receptor beta chains from one sample in a study of T-cell memory formation after mild COVID-19. Each CDR3 protein is one row after TCRdb ran MiXCR on the 5' RACE reads. The sample has roughly 160,000 distinct CDR3 sequences; over 10% are singletons. Sequences were obtained from PBMCs or a T cell subset sorted from them (not recorded which). Receptor source: a man aged 18 to 29 who had mild COVID-19 (a few samples of this study predate the infection). Cell type and time point are not known. Each CDR3 is given with its conserved first and last residue. D genes are given only for firm matches. Rows give clone size only sometimes, using once, few, many, or a class for an expanded clone.

.	TRBJ1-2	TRBV4-1	.	TGCGCCAGCAGCCAAGCTTTACCTAACTATGGCTACACCTTC	CASSQALPNYGYTF
TRBD2	TRBJ2-5	TRBV4-2	.	TGTGCCAGCAGCCAAGGTCGGCGGGGGATGCAAGAGACCCAGTACTTC	CASSQGRRGMQETQYF
TRBD2	TRBJ2-3	TRBV4-3	.	TGCGCCAGCAGCCAGGCGGGGGGAGGAGATACGCAGTATTTT	CASSQAGGGDTQYF
.	TRBJ1-2	TRBV7-9	few	TGTGCCAGCAGCTTTGGGCCCGGCCCAGGACCAAACTATGGCTACACCTTC	CASSFGPGPGPNYGYTF
.	TRBJ1-1	TRBV5-1	.	TGCGCCAGCAGCTTGCTCGACCATAACACTGAAGCTTTCTTT	CASSLLDHNTEAFF
TRBD1	TRBJ2-2	TRBV20-1	.	TGCAGTGCGGCAAACACAGGGGGCACCGGGGAGCTGTTTTTT	CSAANTGGTGELFF
TRBD2	TRBJ2-1	TRBV5-1	.	TGCGCCAGCAGCTTTGAGCGGGGTGGAGATGAGCAGTTCTTC	CASSFERGGDEQFF
TRBD2	TRBJ2-7	TRBV4-1	.	TGCGCCAGCAGCCAAGAAAGGGCGGGGGGGCGAAACGAGCAGTACTTC	CASSQERAGGRNEQYF
.	TRBJ1-2	TRBV4-2	many	TGTGCCAGCAGCCAAGTTCCTGGAACGGACAGTAACTATGGCTACACCTTC	CASSQVPGTDSNYGYTF
.	TRBJ1-1	TRBV15	few	TGTGCCACTACGGAAGGGACTAACACTGAAGCTTTCTTT	CATTEGTNTEAFF
.	TRBJ2-3	TRBV3-1	many	TGTGCCAGCAGGGCCGGGGGAGATACGCAGTATTTT	CASRAGGDTQYF
.	TRBJ2-2	TRBV5-1	few	TGCGCCAGCACCGGGGGAGCGCCGAACACCGGGGAGCTGTTTTTT	CASTGGAPNTGELFF
TRBD2	TRBJ2-3	TRBV20-1	few	TGCAGTGCGGCTACTAGCGGGGGGGCAGATACGCAGTATTTT	CSAATSGGADTQYF
TRBD2	TRBJ2-2	TRBV7-2	.	TGTGCCAGCAGCTTGACTAGCGGGGGGTACACCGGGGAGCTGTTTTTT	CASSLTSGGYTGELFF
TRBD2	TRBJ2-3	TRBV6-5	many	TGTGCCAGCAGTTACTCTGGAAGCGGGGGGGCGGATACGCAGTATTTT	CASSYSGSGGADTQYF
TRBD2	TRBJ2-5	TRBV7-2	few	TGTGCCAGCAGCTTAGATCGAGCGGGGGAGACCCAGTACTTC	CASSLDRAGETQYF
.	TRBJ2-3	TRBV7-8	.	TGTGCCAGCAGCCCATGGAGCACAGATACGCAGTATTTT	CASSPWSTDTQYF
.	TRBJ1-1	TRBV27	few	TGTGCCAGCAGTCGTGTGGGGGGCCGGGGGGTGAACACTGAAGCTTTCTTT	CASSRVGGRGVNTEAFF
.	TRBJ1-5	TRBV5-1	.	TGCGCCAGCAGCTTATCCCGAGATCAGCCCCAGCATTTT	CASSLSRDQPQHF
TRBD1	TRBJ1-1	TRBV7-2	many	TGTGCCAGCAGCTCTCGGACAGGCGGGAACACTGAAGCTTTCTTT	CASSSRTGGNTEAFF
TRBD1	TRBJ2-5	TRBV20-1	few	TGCAGTGCGTGTGAAATAATGAGGGGGCTACGTGAGACCCAGTACTTC	CSACEIMRGLRETQYF
.	TRBJ1-3	TRBV7-2	few	TGTGCCAGCAGCTCCGTAAGCCTCTCTGGAAACACCATATATTTT	CASSSVSLSGNTIYF
.	TRBJ1-2	TRBV29-1	.	TGCAGCGCCGTAGAGGGGGGCTATGGCTACACCTTC	CSAVEGGYGYTF
.	TRBJ2-3	TRBV20-1	few	TGCAGTGCCCTCTTAGCGGGCACAGATACGCAGTATTTT	CSALLAGTDTQYF
TRBD2	TRBJ2-7	TRBV20-1	many	TGCAGTGCTCCCCGGGGGGGTGGCAACGAGCAGTACTTC	CSAPRGGGNEQYF
TRBD1	TRBJ1-1	TRBV5-1	.	TGCGCCAGCAGCACTGGACAGGGGTATTTGGACACTGAAGCTTTCTTT	CASSTGQGYLDTEAFF
.	TRBJ1-1	TRBV7-2	few	TGTGCCAGCAGCTTTCAAGGGGGGGACACTGAAGCTTTCTTT	CASSFQGGDTEAFF
.	TRBJ1-2	TRBV5-1	few	TGCGCCAGCAGCTTGGCTCGGCTCACTGTCTATGGCTACACCTTC	CASSLARLTVYGYTF
.	TRBJ2-3	TRBV15	.	TGTGCCACCAGCATAGTGCGGGGCACAGATACGCAGTATTTT	CATSIVRGTDTQYF
.	TRBJ1-1	TRBV20-1	.	TGCAGTGCCACGGGCACTGAAGCTTTCTTT	CSATGTEAFF
.	TRBJ2-7	TRBV12-3/TRBV12-4	.	TGTGCCAGCAGCCCCCTGGGGGGTTTCGAGCAGTACTTC	CASSPLGGFEQYF
.	TRBJ1-2	TRBV20-1	few	TGCAGTGCTTCCGTGGGCCGGGCCCAAGAGGATGGCTACACCTTC	CSASVGRAQEDGYTF
TRBD1	TRBJ2-7	TRBV4-3	.	TGCGCCAGCAGCCAAGCCCCGGGACAGGGCTCCTACGAGCAGTACTTC	CASSQAPGQGSYEQYF
.	TRBJ1-5	TRBV4-1	.	TGCGCCAGCAGCCAAGGTCGTCAGAATCAGCCCCAGCATTTT	CASSQGRQNQPQHF
.	TRBJ1-4	TRBV11-2	.	TGTGCCAGCAGCTTGGCAGGGACTTGGGAAAAACTGTTTTTT	CASSLAGTWEKLFF
TRBD1	TRBJ2-2	TRBV6-2/TRBV6-3	.	TGTGCCAGCACCTCCGGGACAGGGTTTCACGGGGAGCTGTTTTTT	CASTSGTGFHGELFF
.	TRBJ1-1	TRBV2	.	TGTGCCGGGGACACTCCATTGAACACTGAAGCTTTCTTT	CAGDTPLNTEAFF
.	TRBJ2-5	TRBV11-2	few	TGTGCCAGCAGCTTAAGTCGGGATGAGACCCAGTACTTC	CASSLSRDETQYF
.	TRBJ1-3	TRBV11-2	few	TGTGCCAGCAGCCCCCCCTCTGGAAACACCATATATTTT	CASSPPSGNTIYF
TRBD2	TRBJ2-1	TRBV5-1	many	TGCGCCAGCAGCCCCGGCAGGGCGGGGGGGAATGAGCAGTTCTTC	CASSPGRAGGNEQFF
.	TRBJ1-5	TRBV12-3/TRBV12-4	.	TGTGCCAGCAGTTTATACCAGGGGCAGGCTCAGCCCCAGCATTTT	CASSLYQGQAQPQHF